One sample yielded the 15 T cell receptor beta chains listed below, sequenced in a study of OX40 agonist ivuxolimab in advanced cancers. Clones were read by immunoSEQ multiplex PCR, and TCRdb kept only the in-frame ones, dropping some. The sample carries 80,000 to 95,000 clones, more than 70% recorded once. Specimen: CD4+ or CD8+ T cells sorted from blood, collected in a trial of the OX40 agonist ivuxolimab. These receptors were taken from an adult with an advanced solid tumor such as melanoma, head and neck, liver or kidney cancer.

V gene TRBV5-4 combines with J gene TRBJ2-3, with D unclear. V was shortened by 1 base and J by 0 bases, with 9 bases between the two germline ends. CDR1 is SGHNT, CDR2 YYREEE, per germline (reference sequence). The CDR3 loop spans 15 amino acids. Here the CDR3 DNA reads TGTGCCAGCAGCTTGAAACGTACTAGCACAGATACGCAGTATTTT. Protein product: CASSLKRTSTDTQYF.

V gene TRBV5-4 combines with J gene TRBJ1-2; D remains ambiguous. The germline V gene encodes CDR1 SGHNT and CDR2 YYREEE (reference sequence). Trimming left V 0 bases short and J 8 bases short, with 23 bases between. The CDR3 runs 17 residues. CDR3 sequence (DNA): TGTGCCAGCAGCTTGGAGCCGGGTCCTTGGCTATTAGGGGGCTACACCTTC. It is translated as CASSLEPGPWLLGGYTF. Complete variable domain (other parts from reference TRBV5-4 and TRBJ1-2): ETGVTQSPTHLIKTRGQQVTLRCSSQSGHNTVSWYQQALGQGPQFIFQYYREEENGRGNFPPRFSGLQFPNYSSELNVNALELDDSALYLCASSLEPGPWLLGGYTFGSGTRLTVV.

The J gene is TRBJ2-3, the V gene TRBV6-1; 7 bases are shared with TRBD2. The CDR3 is 12 amino acids. CDR1 is MNHNS and CDR2 is SASEGT in the germline V gene. J was trimmed by 6 bases and V by 8 bases; bases with no gene match: 5. The CDR3: CASESGVDTQYF. The DNA for the CDR3 is TGTGCCAGCGAAAGCGGGGTGGATACGCAGTATTTT.

The V call is TRBV19, the J call TRBJ2-1, with 9 bases that match TRBD2. The germline gives CDR1 LNHDA, CDR2 SQIVND (reference sequence). The ends lost 5 bases at V and 5 bases at J; junction bases unmatched: 10. The CDR3 sequence is 16 residues long. The CDR3 loop reads CASSFPTTSGHNEQFF. CDR3 sequence (DNA): TGTGCCAGTAGTTTCCCCACAACTAGCGGGCACAATGAGCAGTTCTTC.

Note on this clone: Other DNA sequences in this sample translate to the same CDR3. The chain joins TRBV30 to TRBJ1-1, with D hard to call. V lost 3 bases, J lost 3 bases, and 8 bases lay in between. Germline V gene data show CDR1 as GTSNPN and CDR2 as SVGIG (reference sequence). This CDR3 is 12 amino acids long. CDR3 residues: CAWSRRDTEAFF. The CDR3 DNA follows: TGTGCCTGGAGCCGAAGAGACACTGAAGCTTTCTTT.

The chain carries TRBV19 and TRBJ2-2; D might be TRBD1 (6 bases). Trimming removed 0 bases at V and 1 base at J, with 18 bases between. This CDR3 contains 19 residues. The germline V gene encodes CDR1 LNHDA and CDR2 SQIVND (reference sequence). The CDR3 region is CASSIDLVTGHQNTGELFF. DNA of the CDR3: TGTGCCAGTAGTATAGATTTAGTAACGGGACACCAGAACACCGGGGAGCTGTTTTTT. The whole variable domain, filled in from reference TRBV19 and TRBJ2-2, reads DGGITQSPKYLFRKEGQNVTLSCEQNLNHDAMYWYRQDPGQGLRLIYYSQIVNDFQKGDIAEGYSVSREKKESFPLTVTSAQKNPTAFYLCASSIDLVTGHQNTGELFFGEGSRLTVL.

The DNA for the CDR3 is TGCGCCAGCTTCGAGGGTTTTCAGGTCACTGAAGCTTTCTTT. As protein: CASFEGFQVTEAFF. V gene TRBV10-2 combines with J gene TRBJ1-1, with D uncertain. Trimming removed 8 bases from V and 4 bases from J, with 17 bases in between. The CDR3 runs to 14 residues. Germline CDR1 WSHSY, CDR2 SAAADI.

J is TRBJ1-2 and V is TRBV5-8; D not resolved. The CDR3 covers 14 residues. Germline-derived CDR1 and CDR2 are SGHTS and YDEGEE. The V end was cut by 1 base, the J end by 0 bases, with 7 bases between. CDR3 sequence (DNA): TGTGCCAGCAGCTTGAGGCCGACTAACTATGGCTACACCTTC. Protein sequence: CASSLRPTNYGYTF. The whole variable domain, filled in from reference TRBV5-8 and TRBJ1-2, reads EAGVTQSPTHLIKTRGQQATLRCSPISGHTSVYWYQQALGLGLQFLLWYDEGEERNRGNFPPRFSGRQFPNYSSELNVNALELEDSALYLCASSLRPTNYGYTFGSGTRLTVV.

This chain connects TRBV4-1 to TRBJ1-5; D is undetermined. The CDR3 totals 15 residues. Trimming left V 1 base short and J 2 bases short, with 9 bases between. The germline gives CDR1 MGHRA, CDR2 YSYEKL. The CDR3 reads CASSQGLEGNQPQHF. CDR3 DNA: TGCGCCAGCAGCCAAGGCTTAGAGGGCAATCAGCCCCAGCATTTT.

A remark on this clone: The germline gene is not matched at one end of the junction; a read error may be the cause. The genes are TRBV18 and TRBJ2-5; TRBD1 agrees at 8 bases. Germline assignment: CDR1 KGHSH and CDR2 LQKENI. The CDR3 length is 12 residues. CDR3 protein: CASSPGQGISDF. The CDR3 nucleotides are TGTGCCAGCTCACCCGGACAGGGAATCTCGGACTTC.

The chain couples TRBV19 to TRBJ1-5, with 9 bases that match TRBD1. J was trimmed by 0 bases and V by 5 bases; bases with no gene match: 11. The CDR3 spans 18 residues. The germline CDR1 and CDR2 sequences are LNHDA and SQIVND (reference sequence). This CDR3 is CASSFIGTGSPSNQPQHF. DNA of the CDR3: TGTGCCAGTAGTTTTATAGGGACAGGGTCTCCTAGCAATCAGCCCCAGCATTTT.

The J gene is TRBJ1-6, the V gene TRBV19; possibly TRBD1 for D (5 bases). CDR1 is LNHDA and CDR2 is SQIVND in the germline V gene (reference sequence). V was cut by 3 bases and J by 9 bases, with 12 bases left in between. This CDR3 region has 14 residues. The chain's CDR3 is CASSMGRAGSPLHF. The CDR3 DNA follows: TGTGCCAGTAGTATGGGCAGGGCTGGTTCACCCCTCCACTTT.

V usage is TRBV5-1 and J usage is TRBJ2-5; D remains unclear. The CDR3 totals 11 residues. Germline CDR1 is SGHRS and CDR2 is YFSETQ. V was cut by 5 bases and J by 5 bases, with 7 bases left in between. The CDR3 loop is CASRLGETQYF. DNA of the CDR3: TGCGCCAGCAGATTAGGGGAGACCCAGTACTTC.

The chain carries TRBV19 and TRBJ2-7; no clear D gene. Trimming took off 3 bases at V and 4 bases at J, with 13 bases between the two ends. CDR3 size: 14 residues. In germline, CDR1 is LNHDA, CDR2 SQIVND (reference sequence). In nucleotides, the CDR3 is TGTGCCAGTAGTATTGGCAACAGAATATACGAGCAGTACTTC. Translating gives CASSIGNRIYEQYF.

This rearrangement joins TRBV7-2 to TRBJ2-3; D unresolved. V lost 2 bases and J lost 6, with 15 bases in between. Germline V gene sequence: CDR1 SGHTA, CDR2 FQGNSA. The CDR3 runs 15 residues. The CDR3: CASSLLSLVSDTQYF. The CDR3 region has the DNA TGTGCCAGCAGCTTATTATCCCTAGTCAGTGATACGCAGTATTTT.